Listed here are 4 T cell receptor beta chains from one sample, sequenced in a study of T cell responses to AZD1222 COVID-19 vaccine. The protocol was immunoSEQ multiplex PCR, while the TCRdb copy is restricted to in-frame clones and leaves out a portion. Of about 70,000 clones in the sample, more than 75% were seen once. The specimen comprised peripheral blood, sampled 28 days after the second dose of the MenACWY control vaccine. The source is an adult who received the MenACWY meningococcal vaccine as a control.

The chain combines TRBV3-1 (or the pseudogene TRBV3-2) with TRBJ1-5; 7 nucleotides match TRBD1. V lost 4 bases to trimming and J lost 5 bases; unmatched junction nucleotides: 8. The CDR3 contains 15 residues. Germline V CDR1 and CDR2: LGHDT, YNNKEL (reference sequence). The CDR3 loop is CASSRDTGADQPQHF. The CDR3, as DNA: TGTGCCAGCAGCCGAGACACAGGGGCAGATCAGCCCCAGCATTTT.

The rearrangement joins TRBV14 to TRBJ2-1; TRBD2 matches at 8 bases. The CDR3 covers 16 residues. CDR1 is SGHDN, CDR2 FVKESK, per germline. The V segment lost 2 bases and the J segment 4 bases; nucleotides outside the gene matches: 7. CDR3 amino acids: CASSQLAGFGYNEQFF. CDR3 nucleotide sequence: TGTGCCAGCAGCCAATTAGCGGGATTCGGATACAATGAGCAGTTCTTC.

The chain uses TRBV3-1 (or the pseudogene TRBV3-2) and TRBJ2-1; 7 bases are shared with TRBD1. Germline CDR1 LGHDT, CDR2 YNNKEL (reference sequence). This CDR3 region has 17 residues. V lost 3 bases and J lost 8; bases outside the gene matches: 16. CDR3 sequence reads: CASSHKGPGTAAHEQFF. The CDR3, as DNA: TGTGCCAGCAGCCACAAAGGCCCTGGGACAGCAGCCCATGAGCAGTTCTTC.

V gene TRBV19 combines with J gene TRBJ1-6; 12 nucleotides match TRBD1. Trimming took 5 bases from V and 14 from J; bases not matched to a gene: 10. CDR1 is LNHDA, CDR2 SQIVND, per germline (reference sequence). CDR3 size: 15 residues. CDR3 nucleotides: TGTGCCAGTAGTGTCAACCGGGACAGGGGGCAATCCCTCCACTTT. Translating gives CASSVNRDRGQSLHF.